These 20 T cell receptor beta chains were all obtained from the same sample, sequenced in a study of T cell repertoires in cytomegalovirus infection. TCRdb recomputed calls from the reads with MiXCR, one row per CDR3 protein. In the table there are 27,000 or so distinct CDR3 sequences, about 20% of which are singletons. These receptors' antigens are unknown. This specimen was CD8+ T cells from cultured PBMCs, taken from culture after CMV antigen stimulation. These receptors were obtained from a human donor in good health (CMV status not recorded). Some clones in this sample may be carry-over from other donors' samples.

The chain employs TRBV7-3 and TRBJ2-1, with 9 bases that match TRBD2. Per germline, CDR1 SGHTA and CDR2 FQGTGA. The CDR3 length is 15 residues. J lost 3 bases, V lost 4 bases, and 4 bases had no gene match. The CDR3 sequence is CASSSLAGDYNEQFF. As DNA, the CDR3 is TGTGCCAGCAGCTCGTTAGCGGGGGACTACAATGAGCAGTTCTTC. The full variable domain, with the rest looked up from reference TRBV7-3 and TRBJ2-1, is GAGVSQTPSNKVTEKGKYVELRCDPISGHTALYWYRQSLGQGPEFLIYFQGTGAADDSGLPNDRFFAVRPEGSVSTLKIQRTERGDSAVYLCASSSLAGDYNEQFFGPGTRLTVL.

In this sample, this clonotype turned up a few times. V is TRBV27 and J is TRBJ2-7; D gene uncertain. Germline CDR1 is MNHEY and CDR2 is SMNVEV (reference sequence). The CDR3 extends over 11 amino acids. V lost 3 bases to trimming and J lost 4 bases, with 4 bases between them. CDR3 loop: CASSFGYEQYF. In DNA, the CDR3 is TGTGCCAGCAGTTTTGGGTACGAGCAGTACTTC.

This clonotype was found a few times. The chain uses TRBV12-3 or TRBV12-4 and TRBJ2-7, with 7 bases fitting TRBD2. The CDR3 is 16 amino acids. The junction had 17 bases not matched to a gene; V was cut back by 7 bases and J by 5 bases. The CDR3 sequence: CASNVSGLAEFHEQYF. DNA of the CDR3: TGTGCCAGCAACGTAAGCGGGCTAGCGGAGTTCCACGAGCAGTACTTC.

The chain links TRBV11-2 to TRBJ1-1; no reliable D call. Germline CDR1 is SGHAT and CDR2 is FQNNGV. There are 12 residues in the CDR3. V was shortened by 5 bases and J by 5 bases, with 9 bases between the two germline ends. CDR3 amino acids: CASSQGYTEAFF. In DNA form, the CDR3 reads TGTGCCAGCAGCCAAGGGTATACTGAAGCTTTCTTT.

V is TRBV7-9 and J is TRBJ1-2, with 9 bases aligning to TRBD1. Losses at the gene ends were 6 bases for V and 7 bases for J; bases not matched to a gene: 15. The CDR3 sequence is 16 residues long. Germline values: CDR1 SEHNR, CDR2 FQNEAQ (reference sequence). For the CDR3, the DNA is TGTGCCAGCAGTTTCGTCGGGACAGGGTATCGTGGTGGCTACACCTTC. Encoded protein: CASSFVGTGYRGGYTF.

This clonotype was counted at least ten times. The CDR3 loop reads CASSLPGKEQYF. The CDR3, as DNA: TGTGCCAGCAGTTTACCCGGGAAAGAGCAGTACTTC. This chain uses TRBV27 with TRBJ2-7, with TRBD2 as a possible D gene (5 bases). V gave up 2 bases and J gave up 7 bases, with 9 bases separating them. The CDR3 runs 12 residues. Germline loops: CDR1 MNHEY, CDR2 SMNVEV (reference sequence).

This sequence joins TRBV27 and TRBJ1-1; 7 positions match TRBD1. Germline V gives CDR1 MNHEY, CDR2 SMNVEV (reference sequence). CDR3 length equals 13 residues. Trimming took 7 bases from V and 5 from J; bases not matched to a gene: 7. The chain's CDR3 is CASKSPGGTEAFF. CDR3 coding DNA: TGTGCCAGCAAATCCCCAGGGGGAACTGAAGCTTTCTTT.

In this sample, this clonotype turned up a few times. The genes are TRBV7-9 and TRBJ2-7, with 11 nucleotides matching TRBD2. The V gene end was trimmed by 1 base and the J gene end by 7 bases; junction bases not matched to a gene: 6. Germline V lookup: CDR1 SEHNR, CDR2 FQNEAQ (reference sequence). CDR3 length: 15 amino acids. DNA of the CDR3: TGTGCCAGCAGCTTAGTTAGCGGGAGGGCCAGAGAGCAGTACTTC. Translating gives CASSLVSGRAREQYF.

The chain has TRBV7-6 and TRBJ2-3, with 15 bases that match TRBD2. Germline CDR1 and CDR2: SGHVS and FNYEAQ. CDR3 length equals 16 residues. V lost 5 bases, J lost 4 bases, and 4 bases stayed unmatched. Here the CDR3 DNA reads TGTGCCAGCAGCCCCGGACTAGCGGGAGGGGCAGATACGCAGTATTTT. It specifies CASSPGLAGGADTQYF.

This clonotype was seen only a few times. The chain uses TRBV2 and TRBJ2-3, with 12 positions matching TRBD2. This CDR3 is built from 17 residues. Germline V gene sequence: CDR1 SNHLY, CDR2 FYNNEI. Unmatched junction bases numbered 10, after V lost 7 bases and J lost 2 bases. The CDR3 reads CASNRVASGGATDTQYF. In nucleotides, the CDR3 is TGTGCCAGCAATCGAGTGGCTAGCGGGGGGGCCACAGATACGCAGTATTTT.

This rearrangement joins TRBV7-9 to TRBJ1-6; possibly TRBD1 for D (5 bases). The CDR3 is 18 residues long. V was shortened by 5 bases and J by 9 bases, with 26 bases between the two germline ends. Germline V gene sequence: CDR1 SEHNR, CDR2 FQNEAQ (reference sequence). The CDR3 here is CASSRPFYGGDRSSPLHF. For the CDR3, the DNA is TGTGCCAGCAGCCGACCCTTTTATGGCGGGGACCGGAGTTCACCCCTCCACTTT.

J is TRBJ2-1 and V is TRBV11-2; D is unclear. CDR3 length: 14 residues. Germline V lookup: CDR1 SGHAT, CDR2 FQNNGV. Between the trimmed V and J ends, which lost 4 bases and 2 bases, there was a span of 9 bases. The CDR3 DNA reads TGTGCCAGCAGCTCCCGGGCCGCCTACAATGAGCAGTTCTTC. This translates into CASSSRAAYNEQFF.

This clonotype was detected a few times. V and J are TRBV7-6 and TRBJ2-1; 8 bases fit TRBD2. Germline CDR1 reads SGHVS; CDR2 reads FNYEAQ. V shed 7 bases, J shed 9 bases, and the junction held 11 bases outside the gene matches. The CDR3 consists of 14 residues. CDR3 DNA sequence: TGTGCCAGCACCCGGGAGGGAGGCTCTATTGAGCAGTTCTTC. It codes for CASTREGGSIEQFF.

The chain carries TRBV7-9 and TRBJ2-1, with a weak D call TRBD2 (6 bases). CDR1 and CDR2 (germline): SEHNR, FQNEAQ (reference sequence). Deletions cut 4 bases from V and 6 bases from J, with 7 bases between. The CDR3 loop spans 12 amino acids. Written as DNA, the CDR3 is TGTGCCAGCAGCTCGGGACTCAATGAGCAGTTCTTC. Its protein is CASSSGLNEQFF.

This clonotype has a handful of counts. The chain couples TRBV10-3 to TRBJ1-2, with 8 bases that match TRBD1. Germline assignment: CDR1 ENHRY and CDR2 SYGVKD. The CDR3 contains 15 residues. V shed 0 bases and J 5 bases; nucleotides not matched to a gene: 5. This CDR3 is CAISESVTGDYGYTF. The CDR3 region has the DNA TGTGCCATCAGTGAGTCAGTGACAGGGGATTATGGCTACACCTTC.

This rearrangement joins TRBV7-9 to TRBJ1-2, with D possibly being TRBD1 (5 bases). This CDR3 comprises 12 residues. With 8 bases removed from V and 4 bases from J, the gap between germline ends came to 11 bases. Germline CDR1 reads SEHNR; CDR2 reads FQNEAQ (reference sequence). The CDR3 nucleotides are TGTGCCAGCGGTCCAGGGCGCTATGGCTACACCTTC. Protein: CASGPGRYGYTF.

In this sample, this clonotype turned up many times. J is TRBJ2-5 and V is TRBV7-2; 11 positions agree with TRBD2. Germline lookup yields CDR1 SGHTA and CDR2 FQGNSA. The trim removed 4 bases at V and 5 bases at J, leaving 9 bases unmatched. The CDR3 is 16 amino acids. The CDR3 spells CASSSPSGRSRETQYF. The DNA for the CDR3 is TGTGCCAGCAGCTCACCTAGCGGGAGGTCGAGGGAGACCCAGTACTTC.

In its sample, this clonotype was seen a few times. The rearrangement links TRBV4-1 to TRBJ2-1; no clear D gene. With 2 bases removed from V and 3 bases from J, the gap between germline ends came to 11 bases. The CDR3 is made up of 15 amino acids. CDR1 and CDR2 from the germline V gene are MGHRA and YSYEKL. CDR3 DNA: TGCGCCAGCAGCCAAAACGAGCGCAGCTACAATGAGCAGTTCTTC. It specifies CASSQNERSYNEQFF.

The chain carries TRBV12-3 or TRBV12-4 and TRBJ2-4; no reliable D call. Between the trimmed V and J ends, which lost 3 bases and 9 bases, there was a span of 9 bases. This CDR3 contains 12 residues. CDR3 coding DNA: TGTGCCAGCAGTTTCCAAGTCGGCATTCAGTACTTC. Translated: CASSFQVGIQYF.

V gene TRBV5-1 combines with J gene TRBJ2-7, with 7 bases lining up with TRBD1. V lost 2 bases to trimming and J lost 4 bases; unmatched junction nucleotides: 9. Germline V gene data show CDR1 as SGHRS and CDR2 as YFSETQ. CDR3 length: 15 residues. This CDR3 is CASSFTPGQPYEQYF. The CDR3 coding sequence is TGCGCCAGCAGCTTCACTCCGGGACAGCCGTACGAGCAGTACTTC.